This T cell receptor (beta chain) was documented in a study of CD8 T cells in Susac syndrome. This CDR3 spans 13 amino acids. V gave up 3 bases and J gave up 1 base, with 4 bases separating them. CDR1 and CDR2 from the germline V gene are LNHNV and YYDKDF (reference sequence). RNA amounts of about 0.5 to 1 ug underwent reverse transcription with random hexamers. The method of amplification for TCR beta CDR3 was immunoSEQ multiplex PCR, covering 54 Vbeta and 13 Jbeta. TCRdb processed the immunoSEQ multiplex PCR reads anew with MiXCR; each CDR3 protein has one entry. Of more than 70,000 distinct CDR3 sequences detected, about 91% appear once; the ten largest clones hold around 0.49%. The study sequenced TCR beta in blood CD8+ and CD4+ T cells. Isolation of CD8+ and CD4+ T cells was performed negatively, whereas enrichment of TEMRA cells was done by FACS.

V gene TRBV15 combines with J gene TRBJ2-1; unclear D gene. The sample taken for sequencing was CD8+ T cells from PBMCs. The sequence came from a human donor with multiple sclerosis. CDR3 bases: TGTGCCACCAGCAGTCGATCCTACAATGAGCAGTTCTTC. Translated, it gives CATSSRSYNEQFF.